This passage covers 32 T cell receptor beta chains from one sample sequenced in a study of cytomegalovirus exposure and HLA in healthy donors. PCR involved 60 Vbeta and 13 Jbeta primers. The table came from immunoSEQ multiplex PCR; TCRdb's copy has only in-frame clones and leaves some out. The data show about 200,000 clones, 75% to 90% seen once. The specimen was PBMCs. Every receptor here comes from a boy under 10 years old in good health and CMV-seronegative.

This clone was counted a few times. J is TRBJ2-1 and V is TRBV7-6; 7 positions match TRBD1. The CDR3 spans 14 residues. Germline V gene data show CDR1 as SGHVS and CDR2 as FNYEAQ. J was trimmed by 9 bases and V by 4 bases; bases with no gene match: 9. The CDR3 nucleotides are TGTGCCAGCAGCTCCACACTGACAGGGACTGAGCAGTTCTTC. It is translated as CASSSTLTGTEQFF.

The J gene is TRBJ2-7, the V gene TRBV5-1, with D unresolved. The V gene's germline CDR1 is SGHRS and CDR2 YFSETQ. The CDR3 runs 13 residues. The V end was cut by 1 base, the J end by 2 bases, with 7 bases between. The CDR3 DNA follows: TGCGCCAGCAGCTTGTATTCTCCCTACGAGCAGTACTTC. It translates to CASSLYSPYEQYF.

This chain uses TRBV5-8 with TRBJ2-3, with TRBD1 identical over 8 bases. V trimming: 0 bases; J trimming: 4 bases; junction bases outside the gene matches: 7. The germline V gene encodes CDR1 SGHTS and CDR2 YDEGEE. CDR3 length equals 16 residues. CDR3 loop: CASSLGQGLVADTQYF. DNA for the CDR3: TGTGCCAGCAGCTTGGGACAGGGGCTAGTAGCAGATACGCAGTATTTT.

CDR3 bases: TGTGCCAGCTCACCACGGGGGATTGGCGGGACAGCTAATCAGCCCCAGCATTTT. Translated, it gives CASSPRGIGGTANQPQHF. V and J are TRBV18 and TRBJ1-5, with 7 bases aligning to TRBD1. The V gene's germline CDR1 is KGHSH and CDR2 LQKENI. The CDR3 length is 18 residues. Trimming cost V 1 base and J 4 bases; bases outside gene matches: 13.

This chain uses TRBV28 with TRBJ2-7; TRBD1 agrees at 7 bases. J was trimmed by 3 bases and V by 3 bases; bases with no gene match: 11. CDR1 and CDR2 (germline): MDHEN, SYDVKM. There are 16 residues in the CDR3. CDR3 loop: CASSFMWDSKHYEQYF. The CDR3 DNA reads TGTGCCAGCAGTTTTATGTGGGACAGCAAACACTACGAGCAGTACTTC.

V is TRBV9 and J is TRBJ2-7; a possible D gene is TRBD2 (5 bases). The CDR3 sequence is 16 residues long. Germline assignment: CDR1 SGDLS and CDR2 YYNGEE. V was cut by 1 base and J by 0 bases, with 14 bases left in between. The CDR3 DNA reads TGTGCCAGCAGCGTATCCTCCTTGGGGAGCTCCTACGAGCAGTACTTC. Its translation is CASSVSSLGSSYEQYF.

The chain has TRBV5-1 and TRBJ1-4, with 7 positions matching TRBD1. This CDR3 spans 15 amino acids. Germline V gene sequence: CDR1 SGHRS, CDR2 YFSETQ. Trimming removed 1 base from V and 7 bases from J; junction bases left unmatched: 7. CDR3 in amino acids: CASSLRTGSAEKLFF. CDR3 nucleotides: TGCGCCAGCAGCTTGAGGACAGGTTCGGCTGAAAAACTGTTTTTT.

The chain is built from TRBV28 and TRBJ1-2, with 8 bases that match TRBD1. After removal of 3 bases from V and 4 bases from J, the junction contained 7 bases not matched to a gene. CDR3 length: 15 amino acids. The germline V gene has CDR1 MDHEN and CDR2 SYDVKM. CDR3 amino acids: CASSFPGTGPYGYTF. The CDR3 nucleotides read TGTGCCAGCAGTTTTCCCGGGACAGGCCCCTATGGCTACACCTTC.

The chain employs TRBV7-6 and TRBJ1-1; D is unresolved. The CDR3 length is 14 residues. Trimming removed 5 bases at V and 3 bases at J, with 13 bases between. CDR1 is SGHVS, CDR2 FNYEAQ, per germline. The CDR3 loop is CASSEAIQDTEAFF. CDR3 nucleotides: TGTGCCAGCAGCGAGGCCATTCAAGACACTGAAGCTTTCTTT. The whole variable domain, filled in from reference TRBV7-6 and TRBJ1-1, reads GAGVSQSPRYKVTKRGQDVALRCDPISGHVSLYWYRQALGQGPEFLTYFNYEAQQDKSGLPNDRFSAERPEGSISTLTIQRTEQRDSAMYRCASSEAIQDTEAFFGQGTRLTVV.

The chain has TRBV27 and TRBJ2-3; TRBD2 agrees at 7 bases. Trimming took 4 bases from V and 2 from J; bases not matched to a gene: 6. Germline V gene sequence: CDR1 MNHEY, CDR2 SMNVEV (reference sequence). This CDR3 has 15 residues. The CDR3 region has the DNA TGTGCCAGCAGTTCTTGGGGAGGGGCCACAGATACGCAGTATTTT. It translates to CASSSWGGATDTQYF.

This chain connects TRBV5-1 to TRBJ2-1; D is possibly TRBD1 (6 bases). V gave up 0 bases and J gave up 8 bases, with 6 bases separating them. There are 12 residues in the CDR3. Germline lookup yields CDR1 SGHRS and CDR2 YFSETQ. For the CDR3, the DNA is TGCGCCAGCAGCTTGGGGGGGCATGAGCAGTTCTTC. Protein sequence: CASSLGGHEQFF.

This rearrangement joins TRBV6-1 to TRBJ2-3, with TRBD2 as a possible D gene (6 bases). The length of the CDR3 is 16 residues. The V end lost 3 bases, the J end lost 5 bases, and 18 bases lay between the germline ends. The germline gives CDR1 MNHNS, CDR2 SASEGT. The DNA for the CDR3 is TGTGCCAGCAGTGATTTTCGGGGGATACCTCGAGATACGCAGTATTTT. Protein product: CASSDFRGIPRDTQYF.

V usage is TRBV28 and J usage is TRBJ1-1; D may be TRBD1 (6 bases). In germline, CDR1 is MDHEN, CDR2 SYDVKM. This CDR3 region has 15 residues. Between the trimmed V and J ends, which lost 4 bases and 0 bases, there was a span of 12 bases. This CDR3 is CASSSMGALNTEAFF. CDR3 sequence (DNA): TGTGCCAGCAGTTCAATGGGGGCTCTGAACACTGAAGCTTTCTTT.

The chain recombines TRBV11-2 with TRBJ2-3, with TRBD2 matching 10 bases. V shed 2 bases, J shed 3 bases, and the junction held 8 bases outside the gene matches. CDR3 length equals 17 residues. Germline V gene lookup returns CDR1 SGHAT and CDR2 FQNNGV. This CDR3 reads CASSLTGTSVGTDTQYF. The CDR3 bases are TGTGCCAGCAGCTTAACCGGGACTAGCGTGGGAACAGATACGCAGTATTTT.

This clone was seen a single time. This chain links TRBV2 with TRBJ2-3; TRBD2 matches at 8 bases. Losses at the gene ends were 7 bases for V and 3 bases for J; bases not matched to a gene: 9. The V gene's germline CDR1 is SNHLY and CDR2 FYNNEI. The CDR3 extends over 15 amino acids. The CDR3 protein is CASTGTGGPTDTQYF. CDR3 in DNA: TGTGCCAGCACCGGAACGGGGGGGCCAACAGATACGCAGTATTTT.

This clone was detected a few times. The chain joins TRBV13 to TRBJ2-2, with D maybe TRBD1 (5 bases). Germline V gene data show CDR1 as PRHDT and CDR2 as FYEKMQ (reference sequence). CDR3 length: 15 residues. V was clipped by 5 bases and J by 4 bases, with 14 bases between them. The CDR3 loop reads CASSDDKGPTGELFF. The CDR3 DNA sequence: TGTGCCAGCAGCGACGACAAGGGGCCCACCGGGGAGCTGTTTTTT.

This clone occurred once. J is TRBJ1-4 and V is TRBV30; TRBD1 agrees at 8 bases. This CDR3 spans 15 amino acids. CDR1 is GTSNPN and CDR2 is SVGIG in the germline V gene (reference sequence). Trimming took 0 bases from V and 7 from J; bases not matched to a gene: 7. The DNA of the CDR3 is TGTGCCTGGAGTGTCCCGACAGGGGCCGGTGAAAAACTGTTTTTT. The encoded protein is CAWSVPTGAGEKLFF.

The chain is built from TRBV5-8 and TRBJ1-6; TRBD1 is a possible D gene (5 bases). The CDR3 consists of 13 residues. Per the germline V gene, CDR1 is SGHTS and CDR2 is YDEGEE. V was shortened by 1 base and J by 7 bases, with 6 bases between the two germline ends. The CDR3 protein is CASSLPGNSPLHF. CDR3 nucleotides: TGTGCCAGCAGCTTGCCAGGGAATTCACCCCTCCACTTT.

Details on this clone: At one end the junction does not follow the germline gene, possibly because of a read error. The V call is TRBV7-9, the J call TRBJ2-3, with D possibly being TRBD1 (6 bases). Germline CDR1 and CDR2: SEHNR and FQNEAQ (reference sequence). This CDR3 spans 13 amino acids. Here the CDR3 DNA reads TGTTCCAGCAGACCAACAGGGACAGATACGCAGTATTTT. Encoded protein: CSSRPTGTDTQYF. The full variable domain, in which reference TRBV7-9 and TRBJ2-3 provide the parts outside the CDR3, is DTGVSQNPRHKITKRGQNVTFRCDPISEHNRLYWYRQTLGQGPEFLTYFQNEAQLEKSRLLSDRFSAERPKGSFSTLEIQRTEQGDSAMYLCSSRPTGTDTQYFGPGTRLTVL.

This clone showed up just a few times. This chain uses TRBV4-1 with TRBJ2-7, with TRBD2 as a possible D gene (6 bases). This CDR3 spans 16 amino acids. CDR1 MGHRA and CDR2 YSYEKL come from the germline V gene. The germline V and J ends were trimmed by 3 bases and 0 bases, with 15 bases remaining between them. CDR3 region: CASSQEPRAGSYEQYF. The CDR3 nucleotides are TGCGCCAGCAGCCAGGAACCCCGAGCGGGCTCCTACGAGCAGTACTTC.

The genes are TRBV29-1 and TRBJ2-5; 7 nucleotides match TRBD2. V was clipped by 7 bases and J by 3 bases; unmatched bases: 11. The germline V gene has CDR1 SQVTM and CDR2 ANQGSEA. This CDR3 is 14 amino acids long. CDR3 bases: TGCAGCGCTCCGGGAGCGGGATCTAAAGAGACCCAGTACTTC. Translation gives CSAPGAGSKETQYF.

The chain joins TRBV28 to TRBJ2-7, with a tentative D call TRBD2 (6 bases). The CDR3 length is 13 residues. Trimming removed 5 bases at V and 3 bases at J, with 11 bases between. The germline CDR1 and CDR2 sequences are MDHEN and SYDVKM. The CDR3, as DNA: TGTGCCAGCAGTCCAGGGACTTACTACGAGCAGTACTTC. Translating it yields CASSPGTYYEQYF.

This chain uses TRBV19 with TRBJ2-1; 9 bases align to TRBD1. CDR1 and CDR2 from the germline V gene are LNHDA and SQIVND (reference sequence). V was clipped by 9 bases and J by 3 bases; unmatched bases: 6. The CDR3 runs 14 residues. CDR3 in DNA: TGTGCCAGCGAAAACAGGGGGCACTACAATGAGCAGTTCTTC. Translated: CASENRGHYNEQFF.

This chain connects TRBV6-1 to TRBJ2-3; a possible D gene is TRBD2 (6 bases). The V gene's germline CDR1 is MNHNS and CDR2 SASEGT. Trimming removed 8 bases from V and 2 bases from J, with 11 bases in between. The CDR3 totals 13 residues. The CDR3 nucleotides read TGTGCCAGCCTACTAGCTCTCACAGATACGCAGTATTTT. This encodes CASLLALTDTQYF.

This clone showed up just once. The junction differs from germline at one of its ends, possibly a read error. This chain uses TRBV6-6 with TRBJ2-7, with D possibly being TRBD1 (6 bases). The germline V gene encodes CDR1 MNHNY and CDR2 SVGAGI (reference sequence). The CDR3 is 14 amino acids. The CDR3 region is CASSPTRGVLQNNF. The DNA of the CDR3 is TGTGCCAGCAGTCCCACCAGGGGTGTCTTACAGAATAACTTC.

This clone showed up just once. CDR3 bases: TGCGCCAGCAGCGTGACGGAGCGGGGCTCCTACGAGCAGTACTTC. Its translation: CASSVTERGSYEQYF. V is TRBV10-2 and J is TRBJ2-7, with TRBD2 matching 7 bases. The V gene's germline CDR1 is WSHSY and CDR2 SAAADI. The CDR3 length is 15 residues. The V segment lost 6 bases and the J segment 0 bases; nucleotides outside the gene matches: 8.

This clone was observed once. V usage is TRBV6-5 and J usage is TRBJ2-2; D unresolved. The CDR3 is made up of 14 amino acids. The germline V gene encodes CDR1 MNHEY and CDR2 SVGAGI. V was clipped by 0 bases and J by 6 bases, with 8 bases between them. The CDR3 DNA follows: TGTGCCAGCAGTTACTCCGGTCCCCCCGGGGAGCTGTTTTTT. Translated, it gives CASSYSGPPGELFF.

This chain's CDR3 is CASSGVIENTGELFF. DNA for the CDR3: TGTGCCAGCAGCGGAGTTATAGAGAACACCGGGGAGCTGTTTTTT. The chain links TRBV9 to TRBJ2-2; no reliable D call. The CDR3 covers 15 residues. Trimming left V 3 bases short and J 1 base short, with 10 bases between. Germline CDR1 reads SGDLS; CDR2 reads YYNGEE.

The chain is built from TRBV29-1 and TRBJ2-3; the D gene is possibly TRBD2 (6 bases). Germline values: CDR1 SQVTM, CDR2 ANQGSEA. The length of the CDR3 is 13 residues. V was clipped by 6 bases and J by 3 bases, with 13 bases between them. CDR3 nucleotide sequence: TGCAGCGTAATCCACCGGGGGACAGATACGCAGTATTTT. This encodes CSVIHRGTDTQYF.

The chain links TRBV28 to TRBJ2-1; 13 nucleotides match TRBD2. The CDR3 covers 16 residues. J was trimmed by 4 bases and V by 3 bases; bases with no gene match: 3. Germline values: CDR1 MDHEN, CDR2 SYDVKM. The CDR3 spells CASSLGLAGPYNEQFF. The DNA for the CDR3 is TGTGCCAGCAGTTTGGGACTAGCGGGGCCGTACAATGAGCAGTTCTTC.

J is TRBJ2-7 and V is TRBV5-6; D unclear. The CDR3 is made up of 13 amino acids. V lost 0 bases, J lost 4 bases, and 8 bases lay in between. The V gene's germline CDR1 is SGHDT and CDR2 YYEEEE. In DNA form, the CDR3 reads TGTGCCAGCAGCTTGGGCCGTAGATACGAGCAGTACTTC. Its protein product is CASSLGRRYEQYF.

J is TRBJ1-5 and V is TRBV30; D is uncertain. Germline assignment: CDR1 GTSNPN and CDR2 SVGIG (reference sequence). The CDR3 runs 15 residues. The V end was cut by 1 base, the J end by 2 bases, with 12 bases between. In nucleotides, the CDR3 is TGTGCCTGGAGTGGGGAGGGAGGCGGCAATCAGCCCCAGCATTTT. Its translation is CAWSGEGGGNQPQHF.